These T cell receptor beta chains were read from a single sample in a study of T-cell reconstitution after alpha-beta-depleted transplantation in children. TCRdb itself ran the PCR reads through MiXCR, one entry per CDR3 protein. In the table there are fewer than 550,000 distinct CDR3 sequences, over 9.5% of which are singletons. This material consisted of PBMCs, mostly from graft donor cells, taken 180 days after TCRalphabeta/CD19-depleted stem cell transplant. The receptor source for this set is a female patient aged 2-15 years who had a stem cell transplant for aplastic anemia, so the T cells may come from the graft donor. The CDR3 runs from the conserved cysteine through the conserved F or W. D genes are given only for firm matches. Some rows have no size entry. The others give once, few or many, or a class for an expanded clone.

TRBV6-5	.	TRBJ2-5	.	CASSARPETQYF	TGTGCCAGCAGCGCCCGCCCAGAGACCCAGTACTTC
TRBV5-6	few	TRBJ2-3	.	CASSLYEGDTQYF	TGTGCCAGCAGCTTGTATGAGGGCGACACGCAGTATTTT
TRBV27	few	TRBJ2-7	TRBD2	CASPTGLAGGIPGEQYF	TGTGCCAGCCCGACGGGACTAGCGGGAGGGATCCCGGGGGAGCAGTACTTC
TRBV6-1	few	TRBJ1-1	.	CASRSQRGRNTEAFF	TGTGCCAGCAGGTCGCAGCGGGGCCGGAACACTGAAGCTTTCTTT
TRBV10-1	few	TRBJ2-2	.	CASSGSVIGSGELFF	TGCGCCAGCAGTGGCTCCGTTATAGGTTCCGGGGAGCTGTTTTTT
TRBV20-1	few	TRBJ2-1	.	CSARLVGSYNEQFF	TGCAGTGCTAGGCTAGTCGGCTCCTACAATGAGCAGTTCTTC
TRBV18	few	TRBJ1-5	.	CASSHTDQPQHF	TGTGCCAGCTCACACACTGATCAGCCCCAGCATTTT
TRBV10-2	.	TRBJ1-2	.	CASSESSGEYGYTF	TGCGCCAGCAGTGAGTCCTCGGGGGAGTATGGCTACACCTTC
TRBV29-1	.	TRBJ1-5	TRBD1	CSVAQGASNQPQHF	TGCAGCGTTGCGCAGGGGGCAAGTAATCAGCCCCAGCATTTT
TRBV19	few	TRBJ1-1	.	CASKATRGENTEAFF	TGTGCCAGTAAGGCAACAAGAGGGGAGAACACTGAAGCTTTCTTT
TRBV7-3	.	TRBJ1-1	TRBD1	CASSARGRITEAFF	TGTGCCAGCAGCGCTAGGGGGCGGATCACTGAAGCTTTCTTT
TRBV20-1	.	TRBJ2-7	TRBD2	CSAAAGVTYEQYF	TGCAGTGCTGCAGCGGGAGTAACCTACGAGCAGTACTTC
TRBV28	.	TRBJ2-2	TRBD2	CASSLGREINTGELFF	TGTGCCAGCAGTTTGGGGCGGGAGATTAACACCGGGGAGCTGTTTTTT
TRBV7-8	.	TRBJ1-5	.	CASSRDGTPHF	TGTGCCAGCAGCCGTGACGGGACACCACATTTT
TRBV20-1	.	TRBJ2-3	.	CSARGGAMGTQYF	TGCAGTGCTAGAGGGGGAGCCATGGGTACGCAGTATTTT
TRBV18	.	TRBJ1-5	.	CASSPAGQHSNQPQHF	TGTGCCAGCTCACCTGCGGGCCAGCATAGCAATCAGCCCCAGCATTTT
TRBV7-3	few	TRBJ2-1	TRBD2	CASSPAGTSYNEQFF	TGTGCCAGCAGCCCCGCCGGGACTAGTTACAATGAGCAGTTCTTC
TRBV7-2	.	TRBJ2-7	.	CASRDSAFSYEQYF	TGTGCCAGCCGGGATAGCGCCTTCTCCTACGAGCAGTACTTC
TRBV29-1	few	TRBJ1-2	TRBD1	CSAEWGQLNYGYTF	TGCAGCGCCGAGTGGGGACAGTTAAACTATGGCTACACCTTC
TRBV29-1	many	TRBJ1-1	.	CSVEDPRGKEAFF	TGCAGCGTTGAAGATCCGAGAGGGAAAGAAGCTTTCTTT
TRBV28	.	TRBJ2-7	.	CASSQTGPPYEQYF	TGTGCCAGCAGCCAGACAGGTCCCCCCTACGAGCAGTACTTC
TRBV29-1	few	TRBJ2-7	.	CSVYTQGRNGEQYF	TGCAGCGTGTACACCCAGGGCCGAAATGGCGAGCAGTACTTC
TRBV11-2	few	TRBJ2-5	.	CASSSPGETQYF	TGTGCCAGCAGCTCCCCAGGGGAGACCCAGTACTTC
TRBV7-8	few	TRBJ2-5	.	CASSSGQLWDFWETQYF	TGTGCCAGCAGCTCAGGACAGCTTTGGGATTTTTGGGAGACCCAGTACTTC
TRBV6-2/TRBV6-3	.	TRBJ2-2	TRBD2	CASSYTAGGPDTGELFF	TGTGCCAGCAGTTACACGGCGGGAGGGCCGGACACCGGGGAGCTGTTTTTT